This entry lists 25 T cell receptor beta chains sequenced from one sample in a study of T cells in Graves' hyperthyroidism and ophthalmopathy. Amplified TCR beta CDR3 regions came from RNA transcripts. The HTBI primer set was used in a first-round RT-PCR of the TCR CDR3. TCRdb reprocessed the multiplex PCR reads with MiXCR, giving one entry per CDR3 protein. The table shows about 610,000 distinct CDR3 sequences, with about 15% occurring only once. Specimen: blood. All receptors derive from a woman aged 40-49 years with Graves' ophthalmopathy.

The J gene is TRBJ2-7, the V gene TRBV11-3; 9 positions match TRBD1. CDR3 length: 13 residues. Unmatched junction bases numbered 4, after V lost 8 bases and J lost 2 bases. In germline, CDR1 is SGHNT, CDR2 YENEEA. For the CDR3, the DNA is TGTGCCAGCGAGGACAGGGGAACCTACGAGCAGTACTTC. This codes for CASEDRGTYEQYF.

CDR3 protein: CASSQGPTGVQYF. CDR3 bases: TGTGCCAGCAGCCAAGGCCCAACAGGGGTGCAGTACTTC. The rearrangement uses TRBV3-1 and TRBJ2-7, with 7 bases lining up with TRBD1. This CDR3 region has 13 residues. CDR1 and CDR2 (germline): LGHDT, YNNKEL (reference sequence). V shed 1 base and J 9 bases; nucleotides not matched to a gene: 6.

This clonotype showed up many times. The chain employs TRBV2 and TRBJ2-5; 8 nucleotides match TRBD2. CDR3 length equals 15 residues. Germline lookup yields CDR1 SNHLY and CDR2 FYNNEI. J was trimmed by 4 bases and V by 4 bases; bases with no gene match: 8. CDR3 DNA sequence: TGTGCCAGCAGTGGGCCCCAGCGGGAGACAGAGACCCAGTACTTC. Its translation: CASSGPQRETETQYF.

This clonotype was recorded at least ten times. An end of the junction does not agree with germline; a read error may underlie this. The genes are TRBV28 and TRBJ2-7, with D unclear. The CDR3 is 8 amino acids. Germline loops: CDR1 MDHEN, CDR2 SYDVKM. CDR3 DNA sequence: TGTGCCAGCAGTTTATCCCCCTTC. Protein product: CASSLSPF. Full variable domain (rest looked up from reference TRBV28 and TRBJ2-7): DVKVTQSSRYLVKRTGEKVFLECVQDMDHENMFWYRQDPGLGLRLIYFSYDVKMKEKGDIPEGYSVSREKKERFSLILESASTNQTSMYLCASSLSPFGPGTRLTVT.

The chain carries TRBV6-1 and TRBJ2-1, with D perhaps matching TRBD2 (6 bases). Trimming stripped 7 bases from V and 5 bases from J, with 18 bases between. The CDR3 covers 15 residues. Germline values: CDR1 MNHNS, CDR2 SASEGT. The CDR3 DNA reads TGTGCCAGCAAAAGAGGGCCAGCGGGCGACAATGAGCAGTTCTTC. Amino acid sequence: CASKRGPAGDNEQFF.

This clonotype occurred many times. This chain uses TRBV7-2 with TRBJ2-7; D remains unclear. The CDR3 consists of 13 residues. Trimming took off 0 bases at V and 7 bases at J, with 10 bases between the two ends. The germline V gene encodes CDR1 SGHTA and CDR2 FQGNSA. CDR3 region: CASSLARSLEQYF. The CDR3 nucleotides are TGTGCCAGCAGCTTAGCCCGGTCCTTGGAGCAGTACTTC. The full variable domain, in which reference TRBV7-2 and TRBJ2-7 provide the parts outside the CDR3, is GAGVSQSPSNKVTEKGKDVELRCDPISGHTALYWYRQSLGQGLEFLIYFQGNSAPDKSGLPSDRFSAERTGGSVSTLTIQRTQQEDSAVYLCASSLARSLEQYFGPGTRLTVT.

V and J are TRBV27 and TRBJ2-7; no clear D. The CDR3 is made up of 16 amino acids. V shed 0 bases and J shed 0 bases, with 12 bases lying between them. From germline, CDR1 is MNHEY and CDR2 SMNVEV (reference sequence). The CDR3 DNA sequence: TGTGCCAGCAGTTTATCTCCCGTGGCAAGCTCCTACGAGCAGTACTTC. Its translation: CASSLSPVASSYEQYF.

This clonotype was detected many times. The chain couples TRBV20-1 to TRBJ2-7, with D possibly matching TRBD2 (7 bases). The germline V gene has CDR1 DFQATT and CDR2 SNEGSKA (reference sequence). Between the trimmed V and J ends, which lost 5 bases and 0 bases, there was a span of 17 bases. This CDR3 region has 15 residues. CDR3 sequence (DNA): TGCAGTGCTGTAGGGGGGGGGGCCCACTCCTACGAGCAGTACTTC. Residues: CSAVGGGAHSYEQYF.

At least ten counts were recorded for this clonotype. This chain uses TRBV6-1 with TRBJ2-5, with 7 bases that match TRBD2. The CDR3 length is 15 residues. Looked up from germline, CDR1 is MNHNS and CDR2 is SASEGT. With 1 base clipped from V and 5 bases from J, the junction kept 7 bases outside the gene matches. DNA for the CDR3: TGTGCCAGCAGTGAAGGACCGACTAGCATGGAGACCCAGTACTTC. This sequence encodes CASSEGPTSMETQYF.

This clonotype was recorded at least ten times. It may be a read error: a sequence one base away is much more abundant. CDR3 loop: CASSYSDYGYTF. In DNA, the CDR3 is TGTGCCAGCAGTTACTCGGACTATGGCTACACCTTC. The chain uses TRBV6-2 or TRBV6-3 and TRBJ1-2, with D unclear. Germline CDR1 is MNHEY and CDR2 is SVGEGT. The V end was cut by 0 bases, the J end by 3 bases, with 2 bases between. CDR3 length: 12 amino acids.

Ten or more counts support this clonotype. The V call is TRBV30, the J call TRBJ2-2, with unresolved D. This CDR3 contains 12 residues. From germline, CDR1 is GTSNPN and CDR2 SVGIG (reference sequence). V shed 3 bases and J shed 2 bases, with 4 bases lying between them. The CDR3 spells CAWRNNTGELFF. DNA of the CDR3: TGTGCCTGGAGGAACAACACCGGGGAGCTGTTTTTT.

This clonotype was picked up many times. The CDR3 reads CLAGGEIMNTEAFF. The CDR3 DNA sequence: TGCCTGGCGGGGGGGGAAATTATGAACACTGAAGCTTTCTTT. The genes are TRBV20-1 and TRBJ1-1, with D tentatively TRBD1 (5 bases). The germline V gene encodes CDR1 DFQATT and CDR2 SNEGSKA (reference sequence). This CDR3 is 14 amino acids long.

This clonotype was observed many times. This chain uses TRBV5-1 with TRBJ2-2; 8 bases fit TRBD1. The CDR3 is 15 amino acids. V gave up 5 bases and J gave up 2 bases; unmatched junction bases: 5. The germline V gene has CDR1 SGHRS and CDR2 YFSETQ. CDR3 loop: CASRGGQGNTGELFF. The CDR3 bases are TGCGCCAGCAGGGGCGGACAGGGAAACACCGGGGAGCTGTTTTTT.

Ten or more counts support this clonotype. The J gene is TRBJ1-1, the V gene TRBV5-8; D not certain. This CDR3 has 13 residues. Per germline, CDR1 SGHTS and CDR2 YDEGEE. Trimming pared 3 bases from V and 9 bases from J, leaving 15 bases between. The CDR3 protein is CASSSLRPLKAFF. In DNA, the CDR3 is TGTGCCAGCAGCTCCCTCCGGCCTCTGAAAGCTTTCTTT.

This clonotype was detected many times. This chain joins TRBV12-3 or TRBV12-4 and TRBJ2-5, with 8 positions matching TRBD2. With 5 bases clipped from V and 3 bases from J, the junction kept 5 bases outside the gene matches. The CDR3 is made up of 14 amino acids. CDR3 protein: CASSHTGREETQYF. The CDR3 nucleotides are TGTGCCAGCAGTCACACCGGGAGGGAAGAGACCCAGTACTTC.

This sequence joins TRBV6-5 and TRBJ1-3; D gene ambiguous. V was clipped by 2 bases and J by 0 bases, with 8 bases between them. This CDR3 is built from 15 residues. In germline, CDR1 is MNHEY, CDR2 SVGAGI. CDR3 amino acids: CASSYPDNSGNTIYF. CDR3 DNA: TGTGCCAGCAGTTACCCCGACAACTCTGGAAACACCATATATTTT.

This clonotype was detected many times. The gene calls are TRBV7-9 and TRBJ2-5; D unclear. Trimming stripped 1 base from V and 3 bases from J, with 9 bases between. Germline V gene data show CDR1 as SEHNR and CDR2 as FQNEAQ (reference sequence). CDR3 length: 14 residues. The CDR3 sequence is CASSLVSGKETQYF. CDR3 nucleotides: TGTGCCAGCAGCTTAGTATCTGGTAAAGAGACCCAGTACTTC.

This clonotype has just a few counts. The CDR3 DNA follows: TGTGCCAGCAGCTTTTCCCCTCGGGTTCACGAGCAGTACTTC. Amino acid sequence: CASSFSPRVHEQYF. The chain carries TRBV5-5 and TRBJ2-7; D gene unclear. CDR1 is SGHKS, CDR2 YYEKEE, per germline (reference sequence). This CDR3 is built from 14 residues. Trimming removed 2 bases at V and 5 bases at J, with 14 bases between.

This clonotype came up many times. The rearrangement links TRBV30 to TRBJ2-5, with no clear D. CDR3 length equals 11 residues. V lost 2 bases and J lost 2, with 3 bases in between. CDR1 and CDR2 from the germline V gene are GTSNPN and SVGIG (reference sequence). The CDR3 loop reads CAWSIQETQYF. CDR3 DNA sequence: TGTGCCTGGAGTATACAAGAGACCCAGTACTTC.

V and J are TRBV9 and TRBJ2-2; 9 bases line up with TRBD2. The CDR3 totals 15 residues. The trim removed 0 bases at V and 7 bases at J, leaving 4 bases unmatched. The V gene's germline CDR1 is SGDLS and CDR2 YYNGEE. The CDR3 DNA follows: TGTGCCAGCAGCGTAGGTCTAGCGGGAATCGGGGAGCTGTTTTTT. Residues: CASSVGLAGIGELFF.

This clonotype was seen many times. J is TRBJ1-5 and V is TRBV7-2; D unclear. Germline CDR1 and CDR2: SGHTA and FQGNSA. The CDR3 totals 13 residues. V lost 1 base to trimming and J lost 7 bases, with 8 bases between them. The CDR3 nucleotides read TGTGCCAGCAGCTTAGACCCTATGCAGCCCCAGCATTTT. Protein product: CASSLDPMQPQHF.

This clonotype was seen repeatedly, ten times or more. This chain joins TRBV12-3 or TRBV12-4 and TRBJ1-2, with D tentatively TRBD1 (6 bases). The CDR3 consists of 15 residues. V was pared by 7 bases and J by 8 bases, with 23 bases between. The chain's CDR3 is CASTPLTLGGLGYTF. The CDR3 bases are TGTGCCAGCACCCCGCTCACCCTAGGGGGGCTGGGCTACACCTTC.

This clonotype was seen ten or more times. The chain is built from TRBV12-3 or TRBV12-4 and TRBJ2-7, with TRBD1 identical over 9 bases. The length of the CDR3 is 14 residues. V lost 6 bases, J lost 4 bases, and 7 bases stayed unmatched. The CDR3 loop reads CASSQQGALYEQYF. CDR3 DNA sequence: TGTGCCAGCAGCCAACAGGGGGCCCTTTACGAGCAGTACTTC.

The chain has TRBV5-5 and TRBJ1-6, with TRBD1 matching 8 bases. The germline V gene has CDR1 SGHKS and CDR2 YYEKEE (reference sequence). V was clipped by 4 bases and J by 0 bases; unmatched bases: 3. CDR3 length: 16 residues. The CDR3 sequence: CASSRQGSSYNSPLHF. The CDR3, as DNA: TGTGCCAGCAGCCGACAGGGGAGCTCCTATAATTCACCCCTCCACTTT.

This clonotype occurred many times. The genes are TRBV12-3 or TRBV12-4 and TRBJ2-5, with a tentative D call TRBD2 (5 bases). V was pared by 5 bases and J by 2 bases, with 12 bases between. This CDR3 has 14 amino acids. The CDR3 DNA reads TGTGCCAGCAGTCTATTTACTAGTCAAGAGACCCAGTACTTC. Its translation: CASSLFTSQETQYF.